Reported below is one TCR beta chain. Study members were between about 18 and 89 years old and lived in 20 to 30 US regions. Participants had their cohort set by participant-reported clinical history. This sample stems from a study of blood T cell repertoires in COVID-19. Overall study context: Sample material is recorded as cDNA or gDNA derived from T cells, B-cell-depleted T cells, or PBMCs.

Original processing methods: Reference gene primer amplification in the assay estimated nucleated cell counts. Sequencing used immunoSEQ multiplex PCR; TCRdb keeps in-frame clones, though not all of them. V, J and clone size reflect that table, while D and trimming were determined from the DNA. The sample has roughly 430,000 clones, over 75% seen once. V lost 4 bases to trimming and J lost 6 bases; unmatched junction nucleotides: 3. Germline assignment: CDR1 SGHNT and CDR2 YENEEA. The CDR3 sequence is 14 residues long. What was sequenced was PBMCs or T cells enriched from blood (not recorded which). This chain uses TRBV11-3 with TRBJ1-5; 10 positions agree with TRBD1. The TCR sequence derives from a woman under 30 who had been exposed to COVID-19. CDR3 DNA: TGTGCCAGCAGCTCGACAGGGGGCTCTCAGCCCCAGCATTTT. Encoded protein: CASSSTGGSQPQHF.